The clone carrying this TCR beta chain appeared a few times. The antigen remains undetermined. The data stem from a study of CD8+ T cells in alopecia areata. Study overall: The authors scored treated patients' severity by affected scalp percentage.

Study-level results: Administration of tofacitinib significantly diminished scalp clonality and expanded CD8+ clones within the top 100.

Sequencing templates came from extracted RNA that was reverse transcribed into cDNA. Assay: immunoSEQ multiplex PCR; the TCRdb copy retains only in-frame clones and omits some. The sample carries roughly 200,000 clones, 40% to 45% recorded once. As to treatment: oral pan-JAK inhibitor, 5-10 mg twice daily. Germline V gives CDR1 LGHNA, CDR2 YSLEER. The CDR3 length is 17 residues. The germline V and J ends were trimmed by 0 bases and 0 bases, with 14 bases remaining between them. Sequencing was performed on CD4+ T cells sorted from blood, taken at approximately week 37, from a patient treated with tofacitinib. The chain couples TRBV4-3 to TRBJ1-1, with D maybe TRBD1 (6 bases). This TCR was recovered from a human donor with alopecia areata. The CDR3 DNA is TGCGCCAGCAGCCAAGATCTTACAACAGGGATGAACACTGAAGCTTTCTTT. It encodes CASSQDLTTGMNTEAFF.